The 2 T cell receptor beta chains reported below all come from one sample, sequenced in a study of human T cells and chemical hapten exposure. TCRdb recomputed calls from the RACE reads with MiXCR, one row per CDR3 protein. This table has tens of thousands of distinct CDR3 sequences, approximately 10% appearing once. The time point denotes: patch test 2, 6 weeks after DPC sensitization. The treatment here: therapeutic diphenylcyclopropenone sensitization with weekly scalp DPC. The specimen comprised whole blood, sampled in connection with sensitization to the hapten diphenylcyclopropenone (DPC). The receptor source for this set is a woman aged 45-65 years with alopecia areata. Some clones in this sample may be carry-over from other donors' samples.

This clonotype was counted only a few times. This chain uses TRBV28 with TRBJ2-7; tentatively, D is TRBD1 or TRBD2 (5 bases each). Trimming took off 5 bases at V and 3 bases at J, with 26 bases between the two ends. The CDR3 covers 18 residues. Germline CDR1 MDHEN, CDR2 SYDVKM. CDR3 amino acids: CASSGGYLEWSLNYEQYF. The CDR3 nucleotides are TGTGCCAGCAGTGGGGGTTATCTCGAATGGAGCCTTAACTACGAGCAGTACTTC.

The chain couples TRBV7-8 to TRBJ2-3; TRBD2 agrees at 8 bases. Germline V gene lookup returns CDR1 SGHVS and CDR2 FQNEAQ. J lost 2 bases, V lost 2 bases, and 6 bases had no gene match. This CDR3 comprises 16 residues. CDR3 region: CASSLSSGGPTDTQYF. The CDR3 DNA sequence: TGTGCCAGCAGCTTAAGTTCGGGAGGGCCCACAGATACGCAGTATTTT. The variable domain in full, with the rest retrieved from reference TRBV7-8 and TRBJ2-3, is GAGVSQSPRYKVAKRGQDVALRCDPISGHVSLFWYQQALGQGPEFLTYFQNEAQLDKSGLPSDRFFAERPEGSVSTLKIQRTQQEDSAVYLCASSLSSGGPTDTQYFGPGTRLTVL.